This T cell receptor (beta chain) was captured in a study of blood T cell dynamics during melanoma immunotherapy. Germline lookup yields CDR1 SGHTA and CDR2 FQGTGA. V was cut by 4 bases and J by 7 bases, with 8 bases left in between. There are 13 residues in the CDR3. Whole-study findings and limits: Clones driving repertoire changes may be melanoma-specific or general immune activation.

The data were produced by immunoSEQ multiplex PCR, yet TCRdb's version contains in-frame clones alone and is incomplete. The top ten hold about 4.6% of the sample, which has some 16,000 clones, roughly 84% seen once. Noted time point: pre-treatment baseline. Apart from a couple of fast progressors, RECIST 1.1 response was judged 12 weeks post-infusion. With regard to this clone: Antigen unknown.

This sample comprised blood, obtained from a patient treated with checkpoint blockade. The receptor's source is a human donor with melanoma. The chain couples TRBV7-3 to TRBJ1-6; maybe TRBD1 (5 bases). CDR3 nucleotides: TGTGCCAGCAGCTACCAGGGCAATTCACCCCTCCACTTT. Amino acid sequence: CASSYQGNSPLHF.